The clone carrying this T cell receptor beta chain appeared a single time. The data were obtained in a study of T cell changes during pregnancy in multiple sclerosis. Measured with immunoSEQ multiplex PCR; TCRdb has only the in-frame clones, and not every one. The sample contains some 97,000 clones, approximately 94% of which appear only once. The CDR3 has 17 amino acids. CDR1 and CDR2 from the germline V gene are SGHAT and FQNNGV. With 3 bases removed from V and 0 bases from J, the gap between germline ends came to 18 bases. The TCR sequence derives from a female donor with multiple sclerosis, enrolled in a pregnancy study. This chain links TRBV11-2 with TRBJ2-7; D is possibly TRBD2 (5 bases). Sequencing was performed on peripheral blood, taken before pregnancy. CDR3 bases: TGTGCCAGCAGCTTTAACCTTGGGAAGCGGTTCTCCTACGAGCAGTACTTC. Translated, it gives CASSFNLGKRFSYEQYF.